This T cell receptor beta chain stems from a study of monozygotic twins with inflammatory bowel disease. Germline V gives CDR1 SGHNT, CDR2 YYREEE (reference sequence). The CDR3 consists of 15 residues. One entry per CDR3 protein, without DNA, is what TCRdb gives after re-calling the 5' RACE reads. The specimen's table records tens of thousands of distinct CDR3 sequences. The material sequenced was blood. The chain joins TRBV5-4 to TRBJ2-7; the D call of TRBD1 rests on TCRdb alone, since no DNA is present to check it. The TCR originated in a human donor with ulcerative colitis or Crohn's disease, or a healthy co-twin of an affected twin (not recorded which). CDR3 protein: CASSLGGTGFYEQYF.